This T cell receptor (beta chain) was captured in a study of metastatic and nonmetastatic thyroid tumors. For the study at large: Repertoire comparisons spanned blood and tumor or nodule tissue from malignant and benign thyroid patients.

No patient had received any treatment before thyroid surgery. Concerning this clone: Antigen unknown.

General study results and limits: Reports indicated that malignant thyroid tumors showed significantly higher TCR beta diversity than benign nodules did, in blood and tumor.

MiXCR was used by TCRdb to re-call the PCR reads. The top ten hold 9% to 10% of the sample, which has roughly 7,300 clones, around 19% seen once. Trimming took off 5 bases at V and 6 bases at J, with 11 bases between the two ends. The CDR3 runs to 12 residues. The germline CDR1 and CDR2 sequences are MNHEY and SVGEGT. J is TRBJ2-7 and V is TRBV6-2 or TRBV6-3; D possibly corresponds to TRBD2 (6 bases). The source of this sequence is a female donor with papillary thyroid cancer or a benign thyroid nodule (not recorded which). Some clones in this sample may be carry-over from other donors' samples. The specimen was adjacent normal tissue. The CDR3 protein is CASSKLAVEQYF. The CDR3 DNA is TGTGCCAGCAGTAAATTAGCGGTCGAGCAGTACTTC.